What follows are 10 T cell receptor beta chains derived from one specimen sequenced in a study of blood T cell repertoires in COVID-19 (dated by TCRdb to the early 2020s). Library preparation employed the immunoSEQ multiplex PCR assay. Imported from immuneACCESS, the table was reduced by TCRdb to in-frame sequences with V and J called. These copies leave out some clones; in studies compared against another copy, an unresolved V gene accounts for under half, and the cause of the remainder is not known. The sample table contains about 160,000 clones; only one count was recorded for around 80% of them. The ten largest clones represent nearly 3.5% of the sample. Sequencing was performed on PBMCs or T cells enriched from blood (not recorded which). These receptor sequences come from an older woman who had recovered from COVID-19.

The chain uses TRBV10-3 and TRBJ2-5; D is perhaps TRBD2 (6 bases). This CDR3 comprises 15 residues. V was shortened by 3 bases and J by 2 bases, with 13 bases between the two germline ends. CDR1 is ENHRY, CDR2 SYGVKD, per germline. DNA of the CDR3: TGTGCCATCAGTGACCCAGGGAGGAAGCAAGAGACCCAGTACTTC. This translates into CAISDPGRKQETQYF.

The CDR3 sequence is CASSRGTESVYEQYF. DNA for the CDR3: TGTGCCAGTAGTAGGGGGACAGAAAGCGTCTACGAGCAGTACTTC. V is TRBV19 and J is TRBJ2-7, with 7 bases lining up with TRBD1. V trimming: 4 bases; J trimming: 3 bases; junction bases outside the gene matches: 9. Germline CDR1 and CDR2: LNHDA and SQIVND (reference sequence). This CDR3 spans 15 amino acids.

The chain employs TRBV18 and TRBJ2-7; 9 bases are shared with TRBD2. Per the germline V gene, CDR1 is KGHSH and CDR2 is LQKENI. The length of the CDR3 is 16 residues. V trimming: 3 bases; J trimming: 2 bases; junction bases outside the gene matches: 8. CDR3 protein: CASSPETSGGAYEQYF. The CDR3, as DNA: TGTGCCAGCTCACCCGAGACTAGCGGAGGGGCCTACGAGCAGTACTTC.

The CDR3 DNA is TGTGCCAGCAGCGTGGGACAGGGGAATCGGGAAAAACTGTTTTTT. Its protein product is CASSVGQGNREKLFF. V and J are TRBV7-6 and TRBJ1-4; 10 bases map to TRBD1. V lost 5 bases and J lost 8; bases outside the gene matches: 8. The CDR3 runs to 15 residues. Germline V gene sequence: CDR1 SGHVS, CDR2 FNYEAQ.

In its sample, this clone was seen a few times. The chain uses TRBV19 and TRBJ1-6; 11 bases agree with TRBD1. J lost 9 bases, V lost 4 bases, and 2 bases had no gene match. Germline CDR1 LNHDA, CDR2 SQIVND (reference sequence). The CDR3 is made up of 14 amino acids. The CDR3 coding sequence is TGTGCCAGTAGTACGGGACAGGGGGTTTCACCCCTCCACTTT. It specifies CASSTGQGVSPLHF.

V gene TRBV4-1 combines with J gene TRBJ2-7; TRBD1 is a possible D gene (6 bases). The CDR3 is made up of 14 amino acids. Trimming shortened V by 4 bases and J by 2 bases, and 12 bases separated the two germline ends. Germline CDR1 and CDR2: MGHRA and YSYEKL. The CDR3 reads CASSPRTDPYEQYF. Written as DNA, the CDR3 is TGCGCCAGCAGCCCCCGGACAGATCCCTACGAGCAGTACTTC.

This clone has a handful of counts. This chain uses TRBV6-5 with TRBJ2-7, with 8 bases that match TRBD1. V shed 6 bases, J shed 5 bases, and the junction held 6 bases outside the gene matches. CDR1 is MNHEY, CDR2 SVGAGI, per germline. The CDR3 has 13 amino acids. Here the CDR3 reads CASRPSGGNEQYF. The CDR3 DNA reads as TGTGCCAGCAGGCCCTCAGGGGGCAACGAGCAGTACTTC.

The rearrangement joins TRBV7-2 to TRBJ2-2, with D unclear. Trimming took 2 bases from V and 6 from J, leaving 10 bases between them. Per the germline V gene, CDR1 is SGHTA and CDR2 is FQGNSA. The CDR3 runs 14 residues. The CDR3: CASSLIGISGELFF. The CDR3 nucleotides are TGTGCCAGCAGCTTAATCGGTATTTCCGGGGAGCTGTTTTTT. Using reference TRBV7-2 and TRBJ2-2 for the parts outside the CDR3, the full variable domain is GAGVSQSPSNKVTEKGKDVELRCDPISGHTALYWYRQSLGQGLEFLIYFQGNSAPDKSGLPSDRFSAERTGGSVSTLTIQRTQQEDSAVYLCASSLIGISGELFFGEGSRLTVL.

This clone occurred many times. V usage is TRBV6-5 and J usage is TRBJ1-2; D is unresolved. V was cut by 4 bases and J by 0 bases, with 6 bases left in between. The CDR3 covers 13 residues. The V gene's germline CDR1 is MNHEY and CDR2 SVGAGI. The CDR3 is CASSSHANYGYTF. CDR3 DNA: TGTGCCAGCAGTTCACACGCTAACTATGGCTACACCTTC.

J is TRBJ1-1 and V is TRBV6-5, with 9 bases lining up with TRBD1. The junction had 9 bases not matched to a gene; V was cut back by 6 bases and J by 4 bases. Germline V gives CDR1 MNHEY, CDR2 SVGAGI. The CDR3 length is 15 residues. The CDR3 loop is CASSRSGTGSTEAFF. In DNA, the CDR3 is TGTGCCAGCAGCCGATCCGGGACAGGGAGCACTGAAGCTTTCTTT.